What follows are 19 T cell receptor beta chains derived from one specimen sequenced in a study of Graves' ophthalmopathy and Graves' hyperthyroidism. Researchers took RNA transcripts and amplified TCR beta CDR3 regions from them. HTBI-primed RT-PCR formed the first round, and a multiplex PCR formed the second. One entry per CDR3 protein, called by TCRdb with MiXCR from the multiplex PCR reads. In the table there are approximately 700,000 distinct CDR3 sequences, roughly two fifths of which are singletons. Input material: peripheral blood. The receptors stem from an adult man with Graves' ophthalmopathy.

The chain has TRBV9 and TRBJ2-2; the D gene is possibly TRBD2 (5 bases). The germline V gene has CDR1 SGDLS and CDR2 YYNGEE. The CDR3 runs 15 residues. V was cut by 4 bases and J by 0 bases, with 10 bases left in between. The CDR3 DNA is TGTGCCAGCAGCTACTCCGGGGCGAACACCGGGGAGCTGTTTTTT. This translates into CASSYSGANTGELFF.

This clonotype was observed many times. The J gene is TRBJ2-7, the V gene TRBV2, with D perhaps assigned TRBD1 or TRBD2 (5 bases each). This CDR3 is 15 amino acids long. The germline CDR1 and CDR2 sequences are SNHLY and FYNNEI. V lost 4 bases and J lost 3, with 16 bases in between. CDR3: CASSATGTEVYEQYF. CDR3 sequence (DNA): TGTGCCAGCAGTGCGACCGGGACCGAAGTCTACGAGCAGTACTTC.

At least ten counts were recorded for this clonotype. J is TRBJ2-7 and V is TRBV20-1; D may be TRBD1 (7 bases). From germline, CDR1 is DFQATT and CDR2 SNEGSKA (reference sequence). The V and J ends lost 3 bases and 9 bases respectively, with 15 bases between them. The CDR3 extends over 12 amino acids. The CDR3 region has the DNA TGCAGTGCTAGCTTAGACAGGGAGGCGCAGTACTTC. Protein sequence: CSASLDREAQYF.

This clonotype was detected many times. V usage is TRBV2 and J usage is TRBJ1-2; D unresolved. Germline CDR1 reads SNHLY; CDR2 reads FYNNEI. The V and J ends lost 8 bases and 1 base respectively, with 11 bases between them. The CDR3 has 13 amino acids. The CDR3 protein is CASAQEVNYGYTF. DNA for the CDR3: TGTGCCAGCGCCCAGGAGGTTAACTATGGCTACACCTTC.

The chain joins TRBV9 to TRBJ2-7; weak D call: TRBD2 (6 bases). V was trimmed by 4 bases and J by 2 bases, leaving 13 bases between them. CDR1 is SGDLS and CDR2 is YYNGEE in the germline V gene. This CDR3 comprises 14 residues. CDR3 sequence: CASSPAGPPYEQYF. CDR3 nucleotide sequence: TGTGCCAGCAGCCCTGCGGGACCTCCCTACGAGCAGTACTTC.

Turning to this clonotype: This is likely a read error, given that the CDR3 carries no conserved phenylalanine or tryptophan at its end. J is TRBJ2-5 and V is TRBV20-1, with D perhaps assigned TRBD1 or TRBD2 (5 bases each). V was cut by 3 bases and J by 7 bases, with 18 bases left in between. The CDR3 spans 14 residues. Germline CDR1 and CDR2: DFQATT and SNEGSKA (reference sequence). The CDR3 DNA follows: TGCAGTGCTAGGGGGGTCTGGGAAGCGGCGACCCAGTACGTC. It codes for CSARGVWEAATQYV.

The chain couples TRBV20-1 to TRBJ1-4; D is uncertain. Trimming cost V 5 bases and J 8 bases, with 12 bases left between them. There are 12 residues in the CDR3. Germline V lookup: CDR1 DFQATT, CDR2 SNEGSKA (reference sequence). As DNA, the CDR3 is TGCAGTGCTCTCCCCCGCGGAGAAAAACTGTTTTTT. Translating gives CSALPRGEKLFF.

This clonotype was counted many times. This chain links TRBV20-1 with TRBJ2-6; unclear D gene. Germline values: CDR1 DFQATT, CDR2 SNEGSKA (reference sequence). The CDR3 spans 12 residues. The CDR3 coding sequence is TGCAGCCCGAGCCCTGGGGCCAACGTCCTGACTTTC. It specifies CSPSPGANVLTF.

This clonotype showed up just a few times. The J gene is TRBJ1-2, the V gene TRBV15, with D hard to call. CDR1 is LNHNV, CDR2 YYDKDF, per germline (reference sequence). CDR3 length: 13 residues. V was shortened by 3 bases and J by 7 bases, with 12 bases between the two germline ends. CDR3 coding DNA: TGTGCCACCAGCAGCTTCCAGCAGGCTGGCTACACCTTC. This encodes CATSSFQQAGYTF.

This chain connects TRBV29-1 to TRBJ1-4; D gene ambiguous. V was pared by 1 base and J by 8 bases, with 11 bases between. The CDR3 extends over 13 amino acids. Per germline, CDR1 SQVTM and CDR2 ANQGSEA. CDR3 loop: CSVEGGRGEKLFF. In DNA form, the CDR3 reads TGCAGCGTTGAAGGAGGCCGAGGGGAAAAACTGTTTTTT. The full variable domain, in which reference TRBV29-1 and TRBJ1-4 provide the parts outside the CDR3, is SAVISQKPSRDICQRGTSLTIQCQVDSQVTMMFWYRQQPGQSLTLIATANQGSEATYESGFVIDKFPISRPNLTFSTLTVSNMSPEDSSIYLCSVEGGRGEKLFFGSGTQLSVL.

CDR3 sequence reads: CASSLGTVGNQPQHF. Here the CDR3 DNA reads TGTGCCAGCAGCCTAGGGACAGTCGGCAATCAGCCCCAGCATTTT. V usage is TRBV24-1 and J usage is TRBJ1-5; 7 bases are shared with TRBD1. This CDR3 comprises 15 residues. Germline loops: CDR1 KGHDR, CDR2 SFDVKD. V gave up 11 bases and J gave up 2 bases; unmatched junction bases: 11.

This clonotype was seen many times. The chain couples TRBV7-8 to TRBJ1-5; D is perhaps TRBD1 (6 bases). This CDR3 comprises 15 residues. V lost 5 bases and J lost 3, with 14 bases in between. Germline CDR1 and CDR2: SGHVS and FQNEAQ. CDR3 coding DNA: TGTGCCAGCAGCCAGGACCGACAGGTCAATCAGCCCCAGCATTTT. It translates to CASSQDRQVNQPQHF. The full variable domain, its missing parts supplied by reference TRBV7-8 and TRBJ1-5, is GAGVSQSPRYKVAKRGQDVALRCDPISGHVSLFWYQQALGQGPEFLTYFQNEAQLDKSGLPSDRFFAERPEGSVSTLKIQRTQQEDSAVYLCASSQDRQVNQPQHFGDGTRLSIL.

This rearrangement joins TRBV19 to TRBJ2-7, with D tentatively TRBD2 (6 bases). Germline V gene data show CDR1 as LNHDA and CDR2 as SQIVND (reference sequence). Trimming cost V 3 bases and J 9 bases, with 24 bases left between them. The CDR3 covers 16 residues. The CDR3, as DNA: TGTGCCAGTAGTATCCTTGGCGGGACGGGCACAGATACGCAGTACTTC. Protein product: CASSILGGTGTDTQYF. The entire variable domain, with the rest obtained from reference TRBV19 and TRBJ2-7, is as follows: DGGITQSPKYLFRKEGQNVTLSCEQNLNHDAMYWYRQDPGQGLRLIYYSQIVNDFQKGDIAEGYSVSREKKESFPLTVTSAQKNPTAFYLCASSILGGTGTDTQYFGPGTRLTVT.

This clonotype was picked up a small number of times. The chain carries TRBV12-3 or TRBV12-4 and TRBJ2-7, with D perhaps TRBD2 (5 bases). The CDR3 has 13 amino acids. V lost 2 bases to trimming and J lost 9 bases, with 14 bases between them. CDR3 sequence: CASSLFLAPWQYF. CDR3 in DNA: TGTGCCAGCAGTTTATTCCTAGCTCCGTGGCAGTACTTC.

The chain couples TRBV7-9 to TRBJ1-4; possibly TRBD1 for D (5 bases). The CDR3 has 16 amino acids. Per germline, CDR1 SEHNR and CDR2 FQNEAQ (reference sequence). V was pared by 2 bases and J by 10 bases, with 20 bases between. Here the CDR3 DNA reads TGTGCCAGCAGCTTAACTGGAATGGGACTAGCGGGAAAACTGTTTTTT. The encoded protein is CASSLTGMGLAGKLFF.

This clonotype has only a few counts. The chain couples TRBV6-2 or TRBV6-3 to TRBJ2-2, with D uncertain. This CDR3 is 14 amino acids long. Trimming cost V 0 bases and J 4 bases, with 6 bases left between them. The V gene's germline CDR1 is MNHEY and CDR2 SVGEGT. For the CDR3, the DNA is TGTGCCAGCAGTTACTCGTTGTCCACCGGGGAGCTGTTTTTT. This gives the protein CASSYSLSTGELFF.

This chain joins TRBV2 and TRBJ2-7; no definite D call. V was trimmed by 6 bases and J by 0 bases, leaving 12 bases between them. CDR1 and CDR2 (germline): SNHLY, FYNNEI. The CDR3 loop spans 14 amino acids. DNA for the CDR3: TGTGCCAGCAGCCCCCGACGGAGCTCCTACGAGCAGTACTTC. Protein sequence: CASSPRRSSYEQYF.

The count of this clonotype is one. The missing conserved phenylalanine or tryptophan at the end of this CDR3 makes a read error likely. V and J are TRBV2 and TRBJ1-5, with D perhaps matching TRBD1 (5 bases). Germline loops: CDR1 SNHLY, CDR2 FYNNEI. This CDR3 contains 15 residues. Between the trimmed V and J ends, which lost 4 bases and 5 bases, there was a span of 15 bases. In nucleotides, the CDR3 is TGTGCCAGCAGTGGGGGTGGGGGTATGGATCAGCCCCAGCATTCT. Its translation: CASSGGGGMDQPQHS.

The V gene is TRBV19, the J gene TRBJ2-5, with TRBD1 matching 8 bases. Germline lookup yields CDR1 LNHDA and CDR2 SQIVND (reference sequence). This CDR3 is 15 amino acids long. V lost 5 bases, J lost 1 base, and 6 bases stayed unmatched. As DNA, the CDR3 is TGTGCCAGTAGTCGAAAGACAGGGGTCCAAGAGACCCAGTACTTC. Its translation is CASSRKTGVQETQYF.